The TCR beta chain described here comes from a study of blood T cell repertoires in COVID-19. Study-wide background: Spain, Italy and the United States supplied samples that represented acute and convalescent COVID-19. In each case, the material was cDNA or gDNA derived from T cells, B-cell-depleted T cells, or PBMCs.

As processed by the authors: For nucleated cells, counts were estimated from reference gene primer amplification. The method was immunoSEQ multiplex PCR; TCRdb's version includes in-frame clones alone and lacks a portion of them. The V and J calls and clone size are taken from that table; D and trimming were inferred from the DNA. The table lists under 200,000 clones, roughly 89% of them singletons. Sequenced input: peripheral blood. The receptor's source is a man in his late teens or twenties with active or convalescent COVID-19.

This chain's CDR3 is CASSPGTVYEQYF. CDR3 in DNA: TGTGCCAGCTCACCAGGGACAGTCTACGAGCAGTACTTC. This chain connects TRBV18 to TRBJ2-7, with 7 bases that match TRBD1. There are 13 residues in the CDR3. Germline V gene sequence: CDR1 KGHSH, CDR2 LQKENI. The ends lost 2 bases at V and 3 bases at J; junction bases unmatched: 1.